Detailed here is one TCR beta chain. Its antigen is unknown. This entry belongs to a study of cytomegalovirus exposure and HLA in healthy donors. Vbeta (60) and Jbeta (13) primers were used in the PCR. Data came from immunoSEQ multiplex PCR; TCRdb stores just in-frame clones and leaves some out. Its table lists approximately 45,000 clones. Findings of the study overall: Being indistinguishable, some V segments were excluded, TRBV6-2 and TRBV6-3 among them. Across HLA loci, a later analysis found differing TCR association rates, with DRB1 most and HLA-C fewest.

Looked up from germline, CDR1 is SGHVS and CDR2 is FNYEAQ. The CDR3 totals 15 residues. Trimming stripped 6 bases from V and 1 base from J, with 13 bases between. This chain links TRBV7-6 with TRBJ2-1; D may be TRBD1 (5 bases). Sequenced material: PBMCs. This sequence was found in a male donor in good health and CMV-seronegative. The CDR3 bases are TGTGCCAGCAGTCCCCAGGGCTCGTCCTACAATGAGCAGTTCTTC. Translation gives CASSPQGSSYNEQFF.